Listed here are 31 T cell receptor beta chains from one sample, sequenced in a study of control samples from healthy donors and cancer patients. Some clones are missing from TCRdb's copy, which holds only in-frame ones; the method was immunoSEQ multiplex PCR. Of some 76,000 clones in the sample, just under 90% were seen once. The sequenced sample consisted of PBMCs. Every receptor here comes from a man between 60 and 75 years old with lung cancer.

The chain joins TRBV7-2 to TRBJ2-1; 12 bases are shared with TRBD2. After removal of 5 bases from V and 4 bases from J, the junction contained 6 bases not matched to a gene. Germline-derived CDR1 and CDR2 are SGHTA and FQGNSA. The CDR3 consists of 16 residues. The CDR3 loop reads CASSPSLAGGYNEQFF. The CDR3 DNA reads TGTGCCAGCAGCCCCAGTCTAGCGGGGGGGTACAATGAGCAGTTCTTC.

The DNA for the CDR3 is TGTGCCAGCAGCGGCACGCGGGGGGTCGGCCCTGGGGCCAACGTCCTGACTTTC. Translated, it gives CASSGTRGVGPGANVLTF. The V gene is TRBV7-9, the J gene TRBJ2-6; 8 bases agree with TRBD2. With 5 bases clipped from V and 2 bases from J, the junction kept 11 bases outside the gene matches. This CDR3 contains 18 residues. Germline loops: CDR1 SEHNR, CDR2 FQNEAQ (reference sequence).

The chain uses TRBV4-2 and TRBJ1-6; no reliable D call. The CDR3 covers 15 residues. From germline, CDR1 is LGHNA and CDR2 YNFKEQ. Trimming pared 0 bases from V and 10 bases from J, leaving 13 bases between. CDR3 nucleotide sequence: TGTGCCAGCAGCCAAGAGCCGACTCTTATATCACCCCTCCACTTT. Amino acid sequence: CASSQEPTLISPLHF.

The V and J genes are TRBV3-1 (or the pseudogene TRBV3-2) and TRBJ2-2, with D maybe TRBD1 (6 bases). CDR3 length: 16 residues. Trimming took off 5 bases at V and 5 bases at J, with 18 bases between the two ends. CDR1 LGHDT and CDR2 YNNKEL come from the germline V gene (reference sequence). The CDR3 loop is CASSKARGGSTGELFF. The CDR3 DNA is TGTGCCAGCAGCAAAGCTCGAGGGGGTTCAACCGGGGAGCTGTTTTTT.

The chain carries TRBV5-6 and TRBJ1-3; 8 positions agree with TRBD1. J was trimmed by 0 bases and V by 0 bases; bases with no gene match: 5. This CDR3 comprises 17 residues. Germline V gives CDR1 SGHDT, CDR2 YYEEEE. In DNA, the CDR3 is TGTGCCAGCAGCTTGGGGGACAGGTTACTCTCTGGAAACACCATATATTTT. As protein: CASSLGDRLLSGNTIYF.

This CDR3 is CASSEGGQNTEAFF. DNA for the CDR3: TGCGCCAGCAGTGAGGGGGGCCAGAACACTGAAGCTTTCTTT. The J gene is TRBJ1-1, the V gene TRBV10-2, with D perhaps TRBD1 (6 bases). From germline, CDR1 is WSHSY and CDR2 SAAADI. The CDR3 is made up of 14 amino acids. With 2 bases removed from V and 1 base from J, the gap between germline ends came to 8 bases.

The CDR3 loop reads CASSPVQGNEQYV. DNA for the CDR3: TGTGCCAGCTCACCGGTACAGGGGAACGAGCAGTACGTC. The gene calls are TRBV18 and TRBJ2-7, with TRBD1 matching over 7 bases. V gave up 3 bases and J gave up 5 bases; unmatched junction bases: 4. CDR3 size: 13 residues. CDR1 and CDR2 from the germline V gene are KGHSH and LQKENI.

This chain links TRBV24-1 with TRBJ2-1; D unresolved. Germline V gene data show CDR1 as KGHDR and CDR2 as SFDVKD. This CDR3 comprises 16 residues. Trimming left V 3 bases short and J 0 bases short, with 11 bases between. The CDR3 bases are TGTGCCACCAGTGATGTCCAGGCGAGCTCCTACAATGAGCAGTTCTTC. Translation: CATSDVQASSYNEQFF.

In its sample, this clone was seen a few times. V usage is TRBV19 and J usage is TRBJ1-5; D not certain. Germline V gives CDR1 LNHDA, CDR2 SQIVND (reference sequence). This CDR3 contains 14 residues. Trimming took 11 bases from V and 1 from J, leaving 15 bases between them. The CDR3 DNA is TGTGCCTCGTTGGAAGGTATGAGCAATCAGCCCCAGCATTTT. It yields the protein CASLEGMSNQPQHF.

This chain connects TRBV6-5 to TRBJ2-3; maybe TRBD1 (6 bases). V lost 5 bases and J lost 5, with 11 bases in between. CDR1 is MNHEY, CDR2 SVGAGI, per germline. This CDR3 spans 13 amino acids. The CDR3 here is CASSNRVGDTQYF. The CDR3, as DNA: TGTGCCAGCAGTAACAGGGTTGGAGATACGCAGTATTTT.

This clone was recorded once. This chain connects TRBV19 to TRBJ1-4; 8 nucleotides match TRBD1. Looked up from germline, CDR1 is LNHDA and CDR2 is SQIVND (reference sequence). V was pared by 8 bases and J by 2 bases, with 4 bases of the junction left unmatched. The length of the CDR3 is 14 residues. The CDR3 protein is CASQGQATNEKLFF. The CDR3 DNA reads as TGTGCCAGTCAGGGACAGGCGACTAATGAAAAACTGTTTTTT.

The V gene is TRBV5-1, the J gene TRBJ1-2; 9 bases align to TRBD1. With V trimmed by 2 bases and J by 0 bases, 8 bases remained unmatched. The CDR3 spans 17 residues. Germline CDR1 reads SGHRS; CDR2 reads YFSETQ. The CDR3 nucleotides read TGCGCCAGCAGCTTAGGGACAGGGAAGCCCGCTAACTATGGCTACACCTTC. Protein: CASSLGTGKPANYGYTF. The variable domain in full, with the rest retrieved from reference TRBV5-1 and TRBJ1-2, is KAGVTQTPRYLIKTRGQQVTLSCSPISGHRSVSWYQQTPGQGLQFLFEYFSETQRNKGNFPGRFSGRQFSNSRSEMNVSTLELGDSALYLCASSLGTGKPANYGYTFGSGTRLTVV.

The chain employs TRBV12-3 or TRBV12-4 and TRBJ2-3; D uncertain. V lost 4 bases and J lost 2, with 7 bases in between. The CDR3 has 13 residues. The CDR3 DNA reads TGTGCCAGCAGTTCCCCCATCACAGATACGCAGTATTTT. As protein: CASSSPITDTQYF.

The rearrangement uses TRBV11-2 and TRBJ2-6; D not resolved. With 5 bases removed from V and 1 base from J, the gap between germline ends came to 12 bases. Looked up from germline, CDR1 is SGHAT and CDR2 is FQNNGV. This CDR3 comprises 16 residues. The CDR3 DNA reads as TGTGCCAGCAGCCCCCCGGTGGGGTCTGGGGCCAACGTCCTGACTTTC. Amino acid sequence: CASSPPVGSGANVLTF.

This rearrangement joins TRBV5-1 to TRBJ1-1; D is unresolved. The length of the CDR3 is 14 residues. Germline CDR1 reads SGHRS; CDR2 reads YFSETQ. Between the trimmed V and J ends, which lost 4 bases and 1 base, there was a span of 11 bases. CDR3 DNA sequence: TGCGCCAGCAGCGTAACGGCAGGGAACACTGAAGCTTTCTTT. This gives the protein CASSVTAGNTEAFF. Based on the CDR3 plus reference TRBV5-1 and TRBJ1-1, the full variable domain is KAGVTQTPRYLIKTRGQQVTLSCSPISGHRSVSWYQQTPGQGLQFLFEYFSETQRNKGNFPGRFSGRQFSNSRSEMNVSTLELGDSALYLCASSVTAGNTEAFFGQGTRLTVV.

This clone was counted only a few times. The rearrangement joins TRBV24-1 to TRBJ2-6; D ambiguous. Looked up from germline, CDR1 is KGHDR and CDR2 is SFDVKD. Trimming removed 1 base from V and 0 bases from J, with 15 bases in between. This CDR3 contains 19 residues. CDR3 DNA sequence: TGTGCCACCAGTGATTTTTTAGGCGGCAGAAACTCTGGGGCCAACGTCCTGACTTTC. This translates into CATSDFLGGRNSGANVLTF.

The CDR3 loop is CASSPGTVDNSPLHF. The CDR3 DNA follows: TGTGCCAGCAGCCCCGGGACGGTAGATAATTCACCCCTCCACTTT. This chain joins TRBV14 and TRBJ1-6; maybe TRBD1 (5 bases). Germline V lookup: CDR1 SGHDN, CDR2 FVKESK. CDR3 size: 15 residues. V dropped 4 bases and J dropped 5 bases, with 12 bases sitting between them.

The V and J genes are TRBV10-1 and TRBJ1-6; D is uncertain. The germline gives CDR1 WNHNN, CDR2 SYGVQD (reference sequence). Trimming stripped 3 bases from V and 5 bases from J, with 8 bases between. The CDR3 contains 14 residues. CDR3 sequence: CASSERGNNSPLHF. The CDR3 bases are TGCGCCAGCAGTGAAAGAGGGAATAATTCACCCCTCCACTTT.

The chain is built from TRBV18 and TRBJ2-7; D unresolved. This CDR3 is 14 amino acids long. Germline V gene lookup returns CDR1 KGHSH and CDR2 LQKENI. V was shortened by 4 bases and J by 0 bases, with 10 bases between the two germline ends. This chain's CDR3 is CASSQSSSSYEQYV. The CDR3 DNA follows: TGTGCCAGCTCACAATCGTCCAGCTCCTACGAGCAGTACGTC.

Comments on this clone: At the DNA level, this CDR3 is encoded by other sequences in the same sample as well. This chain links TRBV12-5 with TRBJ2-1, with D perhaps TRBD1 (6 bases). CDR1 is LGHNT, CDR2 FRNRAP, per germline. V lost 0 bases to trimming and J lost 6 bases, with 6 bases between them. This CDR3 comprises 13 residues. CDR3 DNA sequence: TGTGCTAGTGGTTTGGTACAGGGCAATGAGCAGTTCTTC. Protein sequence: CASGLVQGNEQFF.

A note on this clone: The junction departs from the called germline gene at one end, perhaps through a read error. The chain couples TRBV5-6 to TRBJ2-1; D perhaps matches TRBD2 (6 bases). CDR1 is SGHDT and CDR2 is YYEEEE in the germline V gene. The CDR3 covers 14 residues. The CDR3 is CASILVGAGNEQFF. The DNA of the CDR3 is TGTGCCAGCATCTTGGTTGGGGCGGGAAATGAGCAGTTCTTC.

CDR3 DNA: TGTGCCAGCAGCTTTAATGGGGCTAGGACTGAAGCTTTCTTT. Translation gives CASSFNGARTEAFF. The rearrangement links TRBV5-4 to TRBJ1-1; weak D call: TRBD1 (5 bases). This CDR3 is built from 14 residues. V lost 2 bases, J lost 5 bases, and 13 bases lay in between. Looked up from germline, CDR1 is SGHNT and CDR2 is YYREEE (reference sequence). The full variable domain, in which reference TRBV5-4 and TRBJ1-1 provide the parts outside the CDR3, is ETGVTQSPTHLIKTRGQQVTLRCSSQSGHNTVSWYQQALGQGPQFIFQYYREEENGRGNFPPRFSGLQFPNYSSELNVNALELDDSALYLCASSFNGARTEAFFGQGTRLTVV.

Concerning this clone: Its ends do not fully match the called genes, so a read error is possible. V usage is TRBV12-5 and J usage is TRBJ2-2; TRBD1 matches at 10 bases. The CDR3 is 15 residues long. Germline lookup yields CDR1 LGHNT and CDR2 FRNRAP. In DNA form, the CDR3 reads TGTGCTCGTGGGCCCCGACAGGGGGCGGCCGGGGAGCTGTTTTTT. As protein: CARGPRQGAAGELFF. Complete variable domain (other parts from reference TRBV12-5 and TRBJ2-2): DARVTQTPRHKVTEMGQEVTMRCQPILGHNTVFWYRQTMMQGLELLAYFRNRAPLDDSGMPKDRFSAEMPDATLATLKIQPSEPRDSAVYFCARGPRQGAAGELFFGEGSRLTVL.

V is TRBV30 and J is TRBJ1-6; the match to TRBD1 covers 7 bases. The CDR3 loop spans 13 amino acids. In germline, CDR1 is GTSNPN, CDR2 SVGIG (reference sequence). Unmatched junction bases numbered 7, after V lost 5 bases and J lost 9 bases. CDR3 coding DNA: TGTGCCTGGGGGACAGTTGGGGGTTCACCCCTCCACTTT. Residues: CAWGTVGGSPLHF.

This clone has just one count. V usage is TRBV18 and J usage is TRBJ2-2; 13 bases fit TRBD2. In germline, CDR1 is KGHSH, CDR2 LQKENI. The CDR3 loop spans 17 amino acids. V lost 0 bases and J lost 4; bases outside the gene matches: 2. This CDR3 reads CASSPPGLAGTTGELFF. The CDR3, as DNA: TGTGCCAGCTCACCACCGGGACTAGCGGGGACCACCGGGGAGCTGTTTTTT.

The chain employs TRBV6-5 and TRBJ1-1, with D possibly matching TRBD1 (5 bases). CDR1 and CDR2 (germline): MNHEY, SVGAGI. Trimming removed 2 bases from V and 10 bases from J, with 11 bases in between. The CDR3 is 12 amino acids. The CDR3 is CASSYGAGAAFF. The CDR3 bases are TGTGCCAGCAGTTACGGGGCCGGGGCAGCTTTCTTT.

Here the CDR3 reads CASSLRRDSGNTIYF. The CDR3 DNA follows: TGTGCCAGCAGCCTCCGGCGGGACTCTGGAAACACCATATATTTT. The chain carries TRBV3-1 (or the pseudogene TRBV3-2) and TRBJ1-3; D gene uncertain. Germline lookup yields CDR1 LGHDT and CDR2 YNNKEL (reference sequence). Trimming left V 4 bases short and J 0 bases short, with 10 bases between. The CDR3 spans 15 residues.

This clone is a singleton in its sample. V is TRBV4-1 and J is TRBJ2-6, with D possibly being TRBD2 (6 bases). CDR3 length: 19 residues. Between the trimmed V and J ends, which lost 1 base and 6 bases, there was a span of 22 bases. The germline CDR1 and CDR2 sequences are MGHRA and YSYEKL. For the CDR3, the DNA is TGCGCCAGCAGCCAAGTCCATTCGGGGGTGTTGGGCGAGGCCAACGTCCTGACTTTC. It yields the protein CASSQVHSGVLGEANVLTF.

The J gene is TRBJ2-3, the V gene TRBV25-1, with TRBD1 matching over 8 bases. Trimming cost V 1 base and J 3 bases; bases outside gene matches: 6. The CDR3 is made up of 16 amino acids. The germline CDR1 and CDR2 sequences are MGHDK and SYGVNS. The CDR3 spells CASSEWQGATTDTQYF. The DNA of the CDR3 is TGTGCCAGCAGTGAATGGCAGGGGGCTACGACAGATACGCAGTATTTT.

The chain has TRBV7-6 and TRBJ2-3, with 9 bases lining up with TRBD1. This CDR3 is 15 amino acids long. Looked up from germline, CDR1 is SGHVS and CDR2 is FNYEAQ. Losses at the gene ends were 8 bases for V and 1 base for J; bases not matched to a gene: 7. Written as DNA, the CDR3 is TGTGCCAGCGGAGGGACAGGGATGGGCACAGATACGCAGTATTTT. Residues: CASGGTGMGTDTQYF.

The V gene is TRBV6-5, the J gene TRBJ2-4; D tentatively reads TRBD1 or TRBD2 (5 bases each). Germline V gene lookup returns CDR1 MNHEY and CDR2 SVGAGI. The CDR3 runs 15 residues. Trimming cost V 7 bases and J 0 bases, with 13 bases left between them. CDR3 in amino acids: CASTNTGTAKNIQYF. The CDR3 nucleotides are TGTGCCAGCACGAATACCGGGACAGCCAAAAACATTCAGTACTTC.